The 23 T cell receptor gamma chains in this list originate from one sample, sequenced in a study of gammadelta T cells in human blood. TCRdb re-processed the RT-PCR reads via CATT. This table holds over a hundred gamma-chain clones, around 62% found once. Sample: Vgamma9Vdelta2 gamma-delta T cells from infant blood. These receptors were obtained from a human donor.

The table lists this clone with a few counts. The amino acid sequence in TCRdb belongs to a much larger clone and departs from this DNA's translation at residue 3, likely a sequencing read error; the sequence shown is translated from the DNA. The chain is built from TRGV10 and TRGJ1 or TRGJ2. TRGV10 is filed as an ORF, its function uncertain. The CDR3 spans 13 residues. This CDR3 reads CAVWDGDYYKKLF. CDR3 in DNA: TGTGCTGTGTGGGATGGCGATTATTATAAGAAACTCTTT.

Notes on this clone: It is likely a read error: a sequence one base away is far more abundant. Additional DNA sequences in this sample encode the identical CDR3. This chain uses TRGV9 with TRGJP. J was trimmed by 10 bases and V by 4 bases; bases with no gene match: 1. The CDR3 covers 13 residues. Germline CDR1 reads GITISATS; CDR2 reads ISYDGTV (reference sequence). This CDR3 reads CALWELGKKIKVF. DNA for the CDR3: TGTGCCTTGTGGGAATTGGGCAAAAAAATCAAGGTATTT.

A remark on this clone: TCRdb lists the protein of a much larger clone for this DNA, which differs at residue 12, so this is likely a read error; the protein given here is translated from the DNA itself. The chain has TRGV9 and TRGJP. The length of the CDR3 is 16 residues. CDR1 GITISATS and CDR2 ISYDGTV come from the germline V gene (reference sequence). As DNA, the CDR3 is TGTGCCTTGTGGGGCCTGCAAGAGTTGGGCAAAAGAATCAAGGTATTT. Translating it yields CALWGLQELGKRIKVF.

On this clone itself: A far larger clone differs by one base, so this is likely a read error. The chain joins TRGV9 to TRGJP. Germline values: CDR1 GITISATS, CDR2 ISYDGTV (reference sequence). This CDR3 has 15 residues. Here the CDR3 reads CALWAQEVGKKIKVF. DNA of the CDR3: TGTGCCTTGTGGGCCCAAGAGGTGGGCAAAAAAATCAAGGTATTT.

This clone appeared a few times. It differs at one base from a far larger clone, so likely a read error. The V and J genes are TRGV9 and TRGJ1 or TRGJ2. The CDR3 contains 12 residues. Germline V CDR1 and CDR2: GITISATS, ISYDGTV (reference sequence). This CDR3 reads CALWGVRYEKLF. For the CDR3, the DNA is TGTGCCTTGTGGGGGGTGCGTTATGAGAAACTCTTT.

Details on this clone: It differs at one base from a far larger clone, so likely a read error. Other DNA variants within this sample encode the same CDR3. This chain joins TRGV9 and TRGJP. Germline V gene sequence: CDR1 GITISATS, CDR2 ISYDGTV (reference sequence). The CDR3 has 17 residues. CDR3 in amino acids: CALWERGQELGKKIKVF. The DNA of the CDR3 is TGTGCCTTGTGGGAGCGAGGGCAAGAGTTAGGCAAAAAAATCAAGGTATTT.

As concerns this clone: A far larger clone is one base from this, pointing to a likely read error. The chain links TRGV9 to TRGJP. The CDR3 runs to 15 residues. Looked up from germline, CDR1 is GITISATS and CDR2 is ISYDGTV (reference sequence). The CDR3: CALWEQELSKKIKVF. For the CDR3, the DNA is TGTGCCTTGTGGGAGCAAGAGTTGAGCAAAAAAATCAAGGTATTT.

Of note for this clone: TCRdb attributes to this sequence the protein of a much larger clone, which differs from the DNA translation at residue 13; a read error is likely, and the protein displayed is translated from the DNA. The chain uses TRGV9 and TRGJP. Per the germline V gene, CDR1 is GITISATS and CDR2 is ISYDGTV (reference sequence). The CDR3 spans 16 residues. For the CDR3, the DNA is TGTGCCTTGTGGGAGGTGCAAGAGTTGGGCAAAAAAGTCAAGGTATTT. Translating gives CALWEVQELGKKVKVF.

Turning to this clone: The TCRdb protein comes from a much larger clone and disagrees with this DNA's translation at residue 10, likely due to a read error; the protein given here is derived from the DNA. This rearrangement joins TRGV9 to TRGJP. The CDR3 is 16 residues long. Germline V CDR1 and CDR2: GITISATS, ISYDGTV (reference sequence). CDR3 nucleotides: TGTGCCTTGTGGGGCCTGCAAGAGTTGAGCAAAAAAATCAAGGTATTT. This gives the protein CALWGLQELSKKIKVF.

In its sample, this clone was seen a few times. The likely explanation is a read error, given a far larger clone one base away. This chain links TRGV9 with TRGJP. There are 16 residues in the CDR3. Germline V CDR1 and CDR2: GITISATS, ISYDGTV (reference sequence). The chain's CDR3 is CALWEVQELDKKIKVF. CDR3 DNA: TGTGCCTTGTGGGAGGTGCAAGAGTTGGACAAAAAAATCAAGGTATTT.

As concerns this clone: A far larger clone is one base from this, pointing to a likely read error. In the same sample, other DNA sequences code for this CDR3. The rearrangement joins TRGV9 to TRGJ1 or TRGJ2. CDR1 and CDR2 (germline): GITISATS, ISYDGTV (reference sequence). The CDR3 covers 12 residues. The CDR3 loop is CALWEVRYEKLF. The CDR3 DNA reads TGTGCCTTGTGGGAGGTGCGTTATGAGAAGCTCTTT.

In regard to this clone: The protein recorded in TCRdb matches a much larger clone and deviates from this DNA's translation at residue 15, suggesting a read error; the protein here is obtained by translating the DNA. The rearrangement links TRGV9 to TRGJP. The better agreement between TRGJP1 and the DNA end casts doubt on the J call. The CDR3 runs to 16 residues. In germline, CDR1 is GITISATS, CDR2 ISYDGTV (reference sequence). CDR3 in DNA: TGTGCCTTGTGGGAGGTGCAAGAGTTGGGCAAAAAAATCAAGATATTT. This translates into CALWEVQELGKKIKIF.

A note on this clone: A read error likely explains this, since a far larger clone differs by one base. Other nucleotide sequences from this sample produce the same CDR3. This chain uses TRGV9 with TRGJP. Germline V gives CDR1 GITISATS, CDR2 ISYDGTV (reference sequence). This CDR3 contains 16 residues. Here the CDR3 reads CALWEVQELGKKIKVF. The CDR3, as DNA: TGTGCCTTGTGGGAGGTGCAAGAGTTAGGCAAAAAAATCAAGGTATTT.

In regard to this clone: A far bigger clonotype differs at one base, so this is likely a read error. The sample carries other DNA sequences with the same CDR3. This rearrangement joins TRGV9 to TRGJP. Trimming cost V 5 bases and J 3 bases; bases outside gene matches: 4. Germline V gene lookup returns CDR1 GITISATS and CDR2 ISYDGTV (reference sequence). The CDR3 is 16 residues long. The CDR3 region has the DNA TGTGCCTTGTGGGGACTGCAAGAGTTGGGCAAAAAAATCAAGGTATTT. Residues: CALWGLQELGKKIKVF.

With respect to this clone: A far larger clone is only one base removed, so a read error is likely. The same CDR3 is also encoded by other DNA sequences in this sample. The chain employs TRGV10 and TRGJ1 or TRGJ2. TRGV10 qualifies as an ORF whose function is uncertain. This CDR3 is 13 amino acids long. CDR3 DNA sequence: TGTGCAGCGTGGGATGGCGATTATTATAAGAAACTCTTT. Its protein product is CAAWDGDYYKKLF.

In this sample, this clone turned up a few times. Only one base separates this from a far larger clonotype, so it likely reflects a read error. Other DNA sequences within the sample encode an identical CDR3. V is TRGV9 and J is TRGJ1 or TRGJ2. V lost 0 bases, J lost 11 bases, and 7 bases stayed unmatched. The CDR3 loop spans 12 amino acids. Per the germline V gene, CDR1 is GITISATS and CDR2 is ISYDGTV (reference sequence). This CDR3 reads CALWEVRYEKLF. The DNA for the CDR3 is TGTGCCTTGTGGGAGGTGCGCTATGAGAAACTCTTT.

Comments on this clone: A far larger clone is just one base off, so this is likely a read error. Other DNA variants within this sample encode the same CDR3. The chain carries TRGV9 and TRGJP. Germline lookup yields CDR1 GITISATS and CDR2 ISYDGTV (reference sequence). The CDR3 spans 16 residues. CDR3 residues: CALWGLQELGKKIKVF. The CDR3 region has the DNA TGTGCCTTGTGGGGCCTGCAAGAGTTGGGCAAAAAAATCAAGGTGTTT.

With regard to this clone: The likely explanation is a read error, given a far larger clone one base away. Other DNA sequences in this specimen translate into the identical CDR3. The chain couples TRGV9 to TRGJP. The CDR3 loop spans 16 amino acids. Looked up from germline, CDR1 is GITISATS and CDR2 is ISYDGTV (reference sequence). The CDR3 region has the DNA TGTGCCTTGTGGGAGGTGCAAGAGTTGGGAAAAAAAATCAAGGTATTT. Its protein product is CALWEVQELGKKIKVF.

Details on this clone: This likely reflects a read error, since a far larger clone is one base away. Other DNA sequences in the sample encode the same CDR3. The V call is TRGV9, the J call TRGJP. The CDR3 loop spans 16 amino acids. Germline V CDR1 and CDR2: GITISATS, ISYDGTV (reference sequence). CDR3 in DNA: TGTGCCCTGTGGGAGGTGCAAGAGTTGGGCAAAAAAATCAAGGTATTT. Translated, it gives CALWEVQELGKKIKVF.

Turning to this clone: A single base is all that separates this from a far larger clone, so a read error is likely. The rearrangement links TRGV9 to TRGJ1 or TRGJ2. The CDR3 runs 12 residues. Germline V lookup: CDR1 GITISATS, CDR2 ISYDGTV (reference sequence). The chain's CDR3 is CALWEVRYENLF. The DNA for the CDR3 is TGTGCCTTGTGGGAGGTGCGTTATGAGAACCTCTTT.

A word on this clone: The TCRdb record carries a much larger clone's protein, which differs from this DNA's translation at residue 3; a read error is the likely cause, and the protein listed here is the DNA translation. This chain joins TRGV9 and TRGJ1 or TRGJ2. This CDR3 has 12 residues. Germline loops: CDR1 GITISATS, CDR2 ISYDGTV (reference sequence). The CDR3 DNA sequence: TGTGCCTGGTGGGAGGTGCGTTATGAGAAACTCTTT. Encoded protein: CAWWEVRYEKLF.

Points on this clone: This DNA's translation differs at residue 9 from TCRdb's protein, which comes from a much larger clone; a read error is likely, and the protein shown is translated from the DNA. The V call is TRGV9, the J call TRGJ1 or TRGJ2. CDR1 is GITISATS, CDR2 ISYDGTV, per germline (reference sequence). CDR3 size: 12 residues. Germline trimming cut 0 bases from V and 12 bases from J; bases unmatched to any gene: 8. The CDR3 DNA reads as TGTGCCTTGTGGGAGGTGCGTTATGGGAAACTCTTT. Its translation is CALWEVRYGKLF.

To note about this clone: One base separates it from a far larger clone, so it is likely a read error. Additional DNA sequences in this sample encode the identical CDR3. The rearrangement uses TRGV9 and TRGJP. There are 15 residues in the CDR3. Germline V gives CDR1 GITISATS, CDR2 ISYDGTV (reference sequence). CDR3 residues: CALWAQELGKKIKVF. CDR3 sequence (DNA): TGTGCCCTGTGGGCCCAAGAGTTGGGCAAAAAAATCAAGGTATTT.